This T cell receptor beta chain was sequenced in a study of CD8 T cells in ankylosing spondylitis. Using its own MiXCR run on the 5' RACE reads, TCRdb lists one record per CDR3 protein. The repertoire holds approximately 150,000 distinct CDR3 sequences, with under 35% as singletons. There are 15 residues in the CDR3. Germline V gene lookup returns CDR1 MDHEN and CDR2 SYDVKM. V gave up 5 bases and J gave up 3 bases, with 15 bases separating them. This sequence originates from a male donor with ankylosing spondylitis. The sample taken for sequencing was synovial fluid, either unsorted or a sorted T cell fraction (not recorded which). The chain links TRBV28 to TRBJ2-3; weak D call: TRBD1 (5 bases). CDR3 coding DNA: TGTGCCAGCAGTCCCACCGGCAGGGCTACAGATACGCAGTATTTT. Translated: CASSPTGRATDTQYF.